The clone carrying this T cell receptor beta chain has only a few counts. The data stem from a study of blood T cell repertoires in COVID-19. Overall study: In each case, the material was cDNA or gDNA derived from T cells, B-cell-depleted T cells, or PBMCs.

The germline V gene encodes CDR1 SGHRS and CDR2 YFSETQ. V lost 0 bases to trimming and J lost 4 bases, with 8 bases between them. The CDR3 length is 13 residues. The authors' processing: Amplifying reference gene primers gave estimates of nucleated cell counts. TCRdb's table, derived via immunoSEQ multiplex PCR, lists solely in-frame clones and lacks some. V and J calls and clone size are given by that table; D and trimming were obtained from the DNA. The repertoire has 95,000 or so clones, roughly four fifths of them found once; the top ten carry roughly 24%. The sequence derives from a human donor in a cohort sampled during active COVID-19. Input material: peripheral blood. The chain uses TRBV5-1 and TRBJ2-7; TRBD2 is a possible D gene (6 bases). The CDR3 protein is CASSLAAGYEQYF. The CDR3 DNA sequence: TGCGCCAGCAGCTTGGCAGCGGGTTACGAGCAGTACTTC.